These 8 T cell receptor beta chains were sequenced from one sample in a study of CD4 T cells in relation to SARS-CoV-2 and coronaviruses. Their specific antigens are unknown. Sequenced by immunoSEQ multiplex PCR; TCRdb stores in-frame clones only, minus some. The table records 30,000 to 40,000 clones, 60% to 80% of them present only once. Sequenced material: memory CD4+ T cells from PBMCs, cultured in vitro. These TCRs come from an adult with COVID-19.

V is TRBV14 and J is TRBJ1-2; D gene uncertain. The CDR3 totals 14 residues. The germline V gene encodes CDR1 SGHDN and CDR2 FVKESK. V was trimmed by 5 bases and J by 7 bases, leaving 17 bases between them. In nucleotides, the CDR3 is TGTGCCAGCAGCTCTGGATCCAACCCCCTTGGCTACACCTTC. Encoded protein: CASSSGSNPLGYTF. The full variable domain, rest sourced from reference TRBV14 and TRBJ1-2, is EAGVTQFPSHSVIEKGQTVTLRCDPISGHDNLYWYRRVMGKEIKFLLHFVKESKQDESGMPNNRFLAERTGGTYSTLKVQPAELEDSGVYFCASSSGSNPLGYTFGSGTRLTVV.

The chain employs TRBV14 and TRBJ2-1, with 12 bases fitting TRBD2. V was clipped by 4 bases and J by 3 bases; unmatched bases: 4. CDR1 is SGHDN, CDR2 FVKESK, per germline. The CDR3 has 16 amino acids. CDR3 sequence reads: CASSPLAGGHYNEQFF. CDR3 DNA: TGTGCCAGCAGCCCTCTAGCGGGAGGGCACTACAATGAGCAGTTCTTC.

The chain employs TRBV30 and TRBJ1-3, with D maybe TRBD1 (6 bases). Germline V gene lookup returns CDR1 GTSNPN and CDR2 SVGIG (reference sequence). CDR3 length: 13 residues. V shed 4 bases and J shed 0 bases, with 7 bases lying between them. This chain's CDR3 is CAWNRDSGNTIYF. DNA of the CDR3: TGTGCCTGGAACAGGGACTCTGGAAACACCATATATTTT. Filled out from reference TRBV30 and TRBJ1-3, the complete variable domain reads SQTIHQWPATLVQPVGSPLSLECTVEGTSNPNLYWYRQAAGRGLQLLFYSVGIGQISSEVPQNLSASRPQDRQFILSSKKLLLSDSGFYLCAWNRDSGNTIYFGEGSWLTVV.

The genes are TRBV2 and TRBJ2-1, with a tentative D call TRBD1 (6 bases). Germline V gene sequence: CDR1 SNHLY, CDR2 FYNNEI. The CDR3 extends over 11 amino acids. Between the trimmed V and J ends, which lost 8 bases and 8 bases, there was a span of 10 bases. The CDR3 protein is CASGQSDEQFF. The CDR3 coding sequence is TGTGCCAGCGGACAGTCGGATGAGCAGTTCTTC.

The DNA for the CDR3 is TGTGCCATCAGTGGGACCGGGACTAGCGGGAGGGCCGACGAGCAGTACTTC. It is translated as CAISGTGTSGRADEQYF. The chain has TRBV10-3 and TRBJ2-7; 16 positions agree with TRBD2. The CDR3 consists of 17 residues. Losses at the gene ends were 4 bases for V and 5 bases for J; bases not matched to a gene: 8. Germline CDR1 ENHRY, CDR2 SYGVKD.

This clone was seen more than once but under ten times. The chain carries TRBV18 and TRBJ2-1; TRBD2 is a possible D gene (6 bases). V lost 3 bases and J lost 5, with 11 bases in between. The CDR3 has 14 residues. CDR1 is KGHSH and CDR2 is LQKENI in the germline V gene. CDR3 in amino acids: CASSPFAGNNEQFF. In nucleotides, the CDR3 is TGTGCCAGCTCACCCTTTGCGGGAAACAATGAGCAGTTCTTC.

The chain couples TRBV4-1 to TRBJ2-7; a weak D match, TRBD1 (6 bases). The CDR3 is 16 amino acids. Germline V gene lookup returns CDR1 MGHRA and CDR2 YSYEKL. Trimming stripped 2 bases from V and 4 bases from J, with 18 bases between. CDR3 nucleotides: TGCGCCAGCAGCCAACAACCGGGACAACGCTGGTACGAGCAGTACTTC. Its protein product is CASSQQPGQRWYEQYF.

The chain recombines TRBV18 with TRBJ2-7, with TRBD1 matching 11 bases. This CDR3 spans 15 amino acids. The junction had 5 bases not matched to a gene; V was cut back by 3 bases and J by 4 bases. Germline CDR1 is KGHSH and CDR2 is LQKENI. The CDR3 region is CASSPGTGGAYEQYF. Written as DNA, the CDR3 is TGTGCCAGCTCACCTGGGACAGGGGGGGCGTACGAGCAGTACTTC.